The 21 T cell receptor beta chains below all came from one sample that was sequenced in a study of T cells in Graves' hyperthyroidism and ophthalmopathy. RNA transcripts provided the source from which TCR beta CDR3 regions were amplified. An initial round of RT-PCR targeting the TCR CDR3 relied on the HTBI primer set. Using its own MiXCR run on the multiplex PCR reads, TCRdb lists one record per CDR3 protein. The repertoire consists of 500,000 to 750,000 distinct CDR3 sequences, with 15% to 18% occurring once and the leading ten covering under 8%. Sequenced input: blood. The receptor set was obtained from a woman in her 30s with Graves' hyperthyroidism.

This chain connects TRBV19 to TRBJ2-3, with D maybe TRBD2 (6 bases). Germline CDR1 is LNHDA and CDR2 is SQIVND (reference sequence). The CDR3 sequence is 14 residues long. Trimming pared 5 bases from V and 8 bases from J, leaving 17 bases between. The CDR3 sequence is CASSPSPSAATQYF. CDR3 sequence (DNA): TGTGCCAGTAGTCCGTCCCCTAGCGCGGCTACGCAGTATTTT.

This clonotype was observed many times. The chain uses TRBV20-1 and TRBJ2-7; D perhaps matches TRBD2 (6 bases). Germline-derived CDR1 and CDR2 are DFQATT and SNEGSKA (reference sequence). The CDR3 is 11 residues long. With 3 bases removed from V and 10 bases from J, the gap between germline ends came to 13 bases. CDR3 bases: TGCAGTGCTAGGACTAGTGCGTCCCAGTACTTC. Protein sequence: CSARTSASQYF.

This clonotype was observed at least ten times. The chain recombines TRBV27 with TRBJ2-7; 7 bases agree with TRBD1. V lost 5 bases, J lost 3 bases, and 4 bases stayed unmatched. The CDR3 runs 13 residues. Per germline, CDR1 MNHEY and CDR2 SMNVEV (reference sequence). This chain's CDR3 is CASSEDRDYEQYF. The CDR3 DNA sequence: TGTGCCAGCAGTGAAGACAGGGACTACGAGCAGTACTTC.

This clonotype was seen more than once but under ten times. The chain couples TRBV5-1 to TRBJ2-7; 9 nucleotides line up with TRBD1. There are 17 residues in the CDR3. In germline, CDR1 is SGHRS, CDR2 YFSETQ. V shed 0 bases and J 2 bases; nucleotides not matched to a gene: 9. The CDR3 reads CASSLAAPGQGPYEQYF. Here the CDR3 DNA reads TGCGCCAGCAGCTTGGCAGCCCCCGGACAGGGGCCCTACGAGCAGTACTTC.

There are many counts of this clonotype. The chain employs TRBV11-2 and TRBJ2-7; TRBD2 matches at 8 bases. V shed 5 bases, J shed 2 bases, and the junction held 11 bases outside the gene matches. The CDR3 contains 16 residues. Germline CDR1 reads SGHAT; CDR2 reads FQNNGV. CDR3 in DNA: TGTGCCAGCAGCACAACTAGCGGTAGTTATCCCTACGAGCAGTACTTC. This gives the protein CASSTTSGSYPYEQYF. The full variable domain, rest sourced from reference TRBV11-2 and TRBJ2-7, is EAGVAQSPRYKIIEKRQSVAFWCNPISGHATLYWYQQILGQGPKLLIQFQNNGVVDDSQLPKDRFSAERLKGVDSTLKIQPAKLEDSAVYLCASSTTSGSYPYEQYFGPGTRLTVT.

This chain joins TRBV9 and TRBJ2-1; D may be TRBD1 or TRBD2 (7 bases each). Germline loops: CDR1 SGDLS, CDR2 YYNGEE. The CDR3 runs 16 residues. V lost 4 bases to trimming and J lost 2 bases, with 16 bases between them. The CDR3 is CASSPQGGGPYNEQFF. CDR3 sequence (DNA): TGTGCCAGCAGCCCTCAGGGGGGAGGGCCCTACAATGAGCAGTTCTTC. The entire variable domain, with the rest obtained from reference TRBV9 and TRBJ2-1, is as follows: DSGVTQTPKHLITATGQRVTLRCSPRSGDLSVYWYQQSLDQGLQFLIQYYNGEERAKGNILERFSAQQFPDLHSELNLSSLELGDSALYFCASSPQGGGPYNEQFFGPGTRLTVL.

The genes are TRBV7-2 and TRBJ2-5; 8 positions match TRBD1. The CDR3 has 13 amino acids. J gave up 5 bases and V 7 bases, and 6 bases lay outside the gene matches. Per the germline V gene, CDR1 is SGHTA and CDR2 is FQGNSA. The CDR3 loop is CASKFRGLETQYF. CDR3 DNA: TGTGCCAGCAAGTTCAGGGGGCTGGAGACCCAGTACTTC.

This clonotype was seen repeatedly, ten times or more. J is TRBJ2-7 and V is TRBV11-2, with 12 bases matching TRBD2. Germline V gene sequence: CDR1 SGHAT, CDR2 FQNNGV. The trim removed 5 bases at V and 2 bases at J, leaving 13 bases unmatched. The CDR3 runs 18 residues. The CDR3 loop reads CASSPIPLAGGRAYEQYF. DNA of the CDR3: TGTGCCAGCAGCCCTATTCCGCTAGCGGGAGGGCGGGCCTACGAGCAGTACTTC. Using reference TRBV11-2 and TRBJ2-7 for the parts outside the CDR3, the full variable domain is EAGVAQSPRYKIIEKRQSVAFWCNPISGHATLYWYQQILGQGPKLLIQFQNNGVVDDSQLPKDRFSAERLKGVDSTLKIQPAKLEDSAVYLCASSPIPLAGGRAYEQYFGPGTRLTVT.

The chain links TRBV20-1 to TRBJ2-3, with 14 nucleotides matching TRBD2. This CDR3 spans 18 amino acids. Germline V lookup: CDR1 DFQATT, CDR2 SNEGSKA (reference sequence). V was pared by 5 bases and J by 1 base, with 11 bases of the junction left unmatched. CDR3 nucleotide sequence: TGCAGTGCTGCCCCCGGGACTAGCGGGAGATTTGGCACAGATACGCAGTATTTT. Amino acids: CSAAPGTSGRFGTDTQYF.

This clonotype came up many times. The rearrangement uses TRBV18 and TRBJ1-5; 7 nucleotides align to TRBD1. The CDR3 contains 13 residues. The V gene's germline CDR1 is KGHSH and CDR2 LQKENI. V was pared by 3 bases and J by 7 bases, with 3 bases of the junction left unmatched. The CDR3 protein is CASSPTQGQPQHF. CDR3 in DNA: TGTGCCAGCTCACCCACACAGGGGCAGCCCCAGCATTTT.

A note on this clonotype: A much larger clone differs from this one at a single base, so this may be a read error. This chain links TRBV6-5 with TRBJ2-7; 12 nucleotides agree with TRBD2. CDR3 size: 16 residues. The germline V gene has CDR1 MNHEY and CDR2 SVGAGI. CDR3 sequence reads: CASSYALLAGGYGQYF. CDR3 in DNA: TGTGCCAGCAGTTACGCTCTACTAGCGGGAGGATACGGGCAGTACTTC.

The chain has TRBV20-1 and TRBJ2-2; 10 positions match TRBD2. V lost 3 bases, J lost 3 bases, and 10 bases stayed unmatched. This CDR3 has 17 amino acids. CDR1 and CDR2 (germline): DFQATT, SNEGSKA (reference sequence). CDR3 coding DNA: TGCAGTGCTAGGGGTCCTCTAGCGGGAGATGACACCGGGGAGCTGTTTTTT. Its protein product is CSARGPLAGDDTGELFF.

This clonotype turned up a few times. The rearrangement uses TRBV14 and TRBJ1-2; maybe TRBD1 (5 bases). Looked up from germline, CDR1 is SGHDN and CDR2 is FVKESK. The V end lost 5 bases, the J end lost 5 bases, and 15 bases lay between the germline ends. This CDR3 spans 14 amino acids. The CDR3 sequence is CASSEPGRMYGYTF. DNA of the CDR3: TGTGCCAGCAGCGAGCCGGGACGGATGTATGGCTACACCTTC.

The table lists this clonotype with many counts. The chain combines TRBV24-1 with TRBJ1-2, with no clear D. The CDR3 is 16 residues long. Looked up from germline, CDR1 is KGHDR and CDR2 is SFDVKD. V lost 6 bases and J 0 bases, leaving 16 bases between the germline ends. CDR3 DNA sequence: TGTGCCACCAGTTTAATCGGACGGCCACCTAACTATGGCTACACCTTC. It encodes CATSLIGRPPNYGYTF.

The sample holds many counts of this clonotype. The chain recombines TRBV20-1 with TRBJ2-7; TRBD2 matches at 13 bases. The V gene end was trimmed by 6 bases and the J gene end by 1 base; junction bases not matched to a gene: 15. CDR1 DFQATT and CDR2 SNEGSKA come from the germline V gene (reference sequence). There are 18 residues in the CDR3. In DNA, the CDR3 is TGCAGTGCAGGCCCACTAGCGGGAGGGGATGTGAAATCCTACGAGCAGTACTTC. Translation gives CSAGPLAGGDVKSYEQYF.

In this sample, this clonotype turned up many times. The DNA for the CDR3 is TGTGCCAGCAGCACCCCAAGGGGGGAGCAGTACTTC. Translating it yields CASSTPRGEQYF. The genes are TRBV11-2 and TRBJ2-7, with TRBD1 as a possible D gene (6 bases). The germline gives CDR1 SGHAT, CDR2 FQNNGV. There are 12 residues in the CDR3. Between the trimmed V and J ends, which lost 5 bases and 7 bases, there was a span of 12 bases. Complete variable domain (other parts from reference TRBV11-2 and TRBJ2-7): EAGVAQSPRYKIIEKRQSVAFWCNPISGHATLYWYQQILGQGPKLLIQFQNNGVVDDSQLPKDRFSAERLKGVDSTLKIQPAKLEDSAVYLCASSTPRGEQYFGPGTRLTVT.

This clonotype was seen many times. The chain uses TRBV7-9 and TRBJ2-4, with 11 bases lining up with TRBD1. The length of the CDR3 is 17 residues. The V gene end was trimmed by 3 bases and the J gene end by 8 bases; junction bases not matched to a gene: 12. The germline V gene has CDR1 SEHNR and CDR2 FQNEAQ (reference sequence). CDR3 region: CASSFSGTGGMGDIQYF. The CDR3 DNA reads as TGTGCCAGCAGCTTCTCCGGGACAGGGGGTATGGGGGACATTCAGTACTTC.

A few counts support this clonotype. The genes are TRBV10-3 and TRBJ2-3, with 7 bases identical to TRBD2. Germline CDR1 and CDR2: ENHRY and SYGVKD. J was trimmed by 2 bases and V by 2 bases; bases with no gene match: 1. This CDR3 has 14 amino acids. CDR3 bases: TGTGCCATCAGTGAGACTAGCGACACAGATACGCAGTATTTT. Amino acid sequence: CAISETSDTDTQYF.

This clonotype was observed a few times. This may come from a read error, since a much larger clone is one base off. The rearrangement joins TRBV28 to TRBJ2-1; 7 positions agree with TRBD1. Trimming removed 6 bases from V and 2 bases from J; junction bases left unmatched: 7. Germline assignment: CDR1 MDHEN and CDR2 SYDVKM. This CDR3 has 15 residues. The CDR3 is CASRGWDSPYNEQFF. The CDR3 DNA reads as TGTGCCAGCAGAGGGTGGGACAGTCCCTACAATGAGCAGTTCTTC.

The chain links TRBV5-6 to TRBJ2-7, with 12 positions matching TRBD2. CDR3 length: 15 amino acids. The trim removed 0 bases at V and 6 bases at J, leaving 4 bases unmatched. The germline gives CDR1 SGHDT, CDR2 YYEEEE. CDR3 DNA sequence: TGTGCCAGCAGCTTGGAGGCTAGCGGGAGGGGCGAGCAGTACTTC. This sequence encodes CASSLEASGRGEQYF.

This clonotype was seen at least ten times. This rearrangement joins TRBV30 to TRBJ2-7; D is uncertain. Trimming removed 0 bases at V and 2 bases at J, with 11 bases between. Germline V gives CDR1 GTSNPN, CDR2 SVGIG (reference sequence). The CDR3 has 14 amino acids. The CDR3: CAWSVGLAAYEQYF. Written as DNA, the CDR3 is TGTGCCTGGAGTGTAGGTCTGGCGGCCTACGAGCAGTACTTC.